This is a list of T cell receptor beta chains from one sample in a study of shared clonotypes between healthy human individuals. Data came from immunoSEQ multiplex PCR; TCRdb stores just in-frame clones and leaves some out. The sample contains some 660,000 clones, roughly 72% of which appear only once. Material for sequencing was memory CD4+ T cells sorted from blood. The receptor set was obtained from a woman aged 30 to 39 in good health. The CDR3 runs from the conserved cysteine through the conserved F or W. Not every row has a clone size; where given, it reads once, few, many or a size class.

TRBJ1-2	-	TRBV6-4	CASLFETPLYGYTF
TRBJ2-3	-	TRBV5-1	CASSYRDRGYTDTQYF
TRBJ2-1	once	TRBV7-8	CASSVQLAGGWGEQFF
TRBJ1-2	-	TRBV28	CASSGPFYGYTF
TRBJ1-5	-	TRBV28	CASSAAGGGFRNQPQHF
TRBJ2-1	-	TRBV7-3	CASSFGGGNEQFF
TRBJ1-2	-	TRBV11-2	CASSLQERDGYTF
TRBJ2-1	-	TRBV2	CASPAGSSPYNEQFF
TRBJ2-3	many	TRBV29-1	CSVARTSTDTQYF
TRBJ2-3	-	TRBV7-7	CASSLGETDTQYF
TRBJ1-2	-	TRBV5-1	CASSWQGMEGYTF
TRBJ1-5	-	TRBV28	CASSLGGRQGNQPQHF
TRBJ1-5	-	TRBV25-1	CASSEEGAVAQHF
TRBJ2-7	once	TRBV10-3	CAISERDASRSEQYF
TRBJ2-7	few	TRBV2	CASRLSSGSSYEQYF
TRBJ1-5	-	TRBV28	CASSSSGGFSNQPQHF
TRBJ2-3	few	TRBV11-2	CASSLGASWSTDTQYF
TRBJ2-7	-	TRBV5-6	CASSPRTQLAASSYEQYF
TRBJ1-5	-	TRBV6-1	CASSRRDGFNQPQHF
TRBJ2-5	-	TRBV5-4	CASSSAGGPGETQYF
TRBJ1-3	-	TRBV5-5	CASSFSLFSRNTIYF
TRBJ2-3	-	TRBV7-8	CASSLGLAGDTDTQYF
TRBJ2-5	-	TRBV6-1	CASSEYEDRGGQYF
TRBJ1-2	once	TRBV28	CASSLSTGTVNYGYTF
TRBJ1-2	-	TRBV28	CASSSLGRARANYGYTF
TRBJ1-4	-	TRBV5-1	CASSWNGQGDEKLFF
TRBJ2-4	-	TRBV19	CASSTSEGATDIQYF
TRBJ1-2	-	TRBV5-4	CASSFSTGAGGYTF
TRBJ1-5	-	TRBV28	CASSGPQGYQPQHF